These 8 T cell receptor beta chains came from one sample sequenced in a study of shared clonotypes between healthy human individuals. Using immunoSEQ multiplex PCR, the repertoire was profiled, and TCRdb retains in-frame clones only, with some absent. Here the sample spans 2 million to 2.5 million clones, about 92% being singletons. The specimen was naive CD4+ T cells from PBMCs. Subset specified: CD45RA+ positively selected. The receptors stem from a man aged 18-30 years in good health. Some clones in this sample may be carry-over from other donors' samples.

This chain's CDR3 is CASSSIWAGWNSPLHF. CDR3 DNA: TGTGCCAGCAGCTCAATTTGGGCGGGGTGGAATTCACCCCTCCACTTT. The chain carries TRBV7-9 and TRBJ1-6; D is undetermined. Trimming removed 4 bases at V and 7 bases at J, with 17 bases between. This CDR3 is 16 amino acids long. Germline V CDR1 and CDR2: SEHNR, FQNEAQ (reference sequence).

The chain carries TRBV28 and TRBJ1-1, with D maybe TRBD1 (5 bases). V was trimmed by 3 bases and J by 4 bases, leaving 12 bases between them. This CDR3 comprises 14 residues. In germline, CDR1 is MDHEN, CDR2 SYDVKM. For the CDR3, the DNA is TGTGCCAGCAGTTTGAGGAGTGGGACCACTGAAGCTTTCTTT. Translation: CASSLRSGTTEAFF.

The chain has TRBV30 and TRBJ2-3; a possible D gene is TRBD2 (6 bases). This CDR3 has 14 amino acids. V was pared by 5 bases and J by 0 bases, with 12 bases between. The germline V gene encodes CDR1 GTSNPN and CDR2 SVGIG (reference sequence). CDR3 loop: CAWGRDPSTDTQYF. CDR3 nucleotides: TGTGCCTGGGGGCGGGACCCTAGCACAGATACGCAGTATTTT.

This rearrangement joins TRBV5-6 to TRBJ1-2; D is unresolved. Germline V CDR1 and CDR2: SGHDT, YYEEEE. The CDR3 runs 13 residues. Trimming stripped 4 bases from V and 8 bases from J, with 15 bases between. The CDR3 here is CASSLGGAYGYTF. CDR3 DNA sequence: TGTGCCAGCAGCCTTGGTGGTGCGTACGGCTACACCTTC.

The V call is TRBV29-1, the J call TRBJ2-5; D is unclear. The length of the CDR3 is 12 residues. Per the germline V gene, CDR1 is SQVTM and CDR2 is ANQGSEA. The V end lost 7 bases, the J end lost 1 base, and 10 bases lay between the germline ends. The CDR3 region has the DNA TGCAGCGCCGCCCGGGCCCAAGAGACCCAGTACTTC. Translation: CSAARAQETQYF.

The sample holds a few counts of this clone. This rearrangement joins TRBV7-9 to TRBJ1-2; D gene unclear. The CDR3 has 14 amino acids. V lost 1 base, J lost 8 bases, and 14 bases lay in between. CDR1 is SEHNR and CDR2 is FQNEAQ in the germline V gene (reference sequence). The CDR3 DNA reads as TGTGCCAGCAGCTTAGGACACGATAGCAGCGGCTACACCTTC. Protein: CASSLGHDSSGYTF.

This clone occurred once. This chain links TRBV5-1 with TRBJ2-3, with TRBD1 matching 9 bases. This CDR3 region has 16 residues. Germline assignment: CDR1 SGHRS and CDR2 YFSETQ. The ends lost 4 bases at V and 2 bases at J; junction bases unmatched: 8. The CDR3 DNA reads as TGCGCCAGCAGCAGGACAGGGGTAGAGGACACAGATACGCAGTATTTT. Protein: CASSRTGVEDTDTQYF.

In its sample, this clone was seen once. This chain links TRBV5-1 with TRBJ2-1, with 9 bases that match TRBD1. V shed 3 bases, J shed 7 bases, and the junction held 5 bases outside the gene matches. Germline V lookup: CDR1 SGHRS, CDR2 YFSETQ. The CDR3 length is 14 residues. The CDR3 DNA is TGCGCCAGCAGCTACTCCGGGACAGGGAATGAGCAGTTCTTC. Its translation is CASSYSGTGNEQFF.